This TCR beta chain was recorded in a study of T cells after yellow fever vaccination. Study at large: The SMART-Seq v4 Ultra Low Input method served to prepare the low-cell-number fractions. General observations from the study: Post-booster samples contained most primary-vaccination clones (about 96% CD4, 70% to 90% CD8). Almost all vaccine-responding clonotypes could not be detected on day 0 in sorted memory subsets.

Per germline, CDR1 SGHNT and CDR2 YYREEE (reference sequence). This CDR3 is built from 15 residues. V lost 3 bases to trimming and J lost 7 bases; unmatched junction nucleotides: 8. This clonotype was detected only a few times. Template-switching 5'RACE yielded the TCR cDNA; a universal primer site and UMIs were added in the process. TCRdb re-derived calls from the 5' RACE reads in MiXCR, one entry per CDR3 protein. The sample has approximately 34,000 distinct CDR3 sequences, 6% to 8.5% seen once; the top ten hold approximately 22%. The TCR was taken from a man younger than 35 who received the YFV17D yellow fever vaccine. Sequences were derived from PBMCs, either bulk or a sorted T-cell subset (CD4+, CD8+, memory, or dextramer-sorted; not recorded which), sampled on the day of the first yellow fever vaccination. This rearrangement joins TRBV5-4 to TRBJ2-1; 9 bases line up with TRBD1. CDR3 DNA sequence: TGTGCCAGCAGCTGGGACAGGGCTTCAAAGAATGAGCAGTTCTTC. Protein: CASSWDRASKNEQFF.